A selection of T cell receptor beta chains follows, all from one sample in a study of blood T cell repertoires in COVID-19. Assay: immunoSEQ multiplex PCR; the TCRdb copy retains only in-frame clones and omits some. The table records around 260,000 clones, 85% of them present only once. The sample was peripheral blood. These receptors originate from a human donor in a cohort sampled during active COVID-19. CDR3s include the opening cysteine and the closing phenylalanine or tryptophan. The D gene is left open where the match is weak. Clone size is not always given. Where it is, it says once, few, many or a class for expanded clones.

-	-	TRBV15	TRBJ2-5	CATSRGAPQETQYF	TGTGCCACCAGCAGAGGGGCACCCCAAGAGACCCAGTACTTC
-	TRBD2	TRBV29-1	TRBJ2-1	CSVKRGTSYNEQFF	TGCAGCGTTAAACGCGGGACTAGCTACAATGAGCAGTTCTTC
once	-	TRBV6-4	TRBJ2-7	CASSVLRERDYEQYF	TGTGCCAGCAGTGTCTTGAGGGAAAGAGACTACGAGCAGTACTTC
-	TRBD2	TRBV4-2	TRBJ2-2	CASSQESAGGPTGELFF	TGTGCCAGCAGCCAAGAGTCAGCGGGAGGGCCAACCGGGGAGCTGTTTTTT
-	-	TRBV7-2	TRBJ2-1	CASSELPSLFYNEQFF	TGTGCCAGCAGCGAACTGCCGAGCCTTTTCTACAATGAGCAGTTCTTC
-	TRBD2	TRBV9	TRBJ2-6	CASSAQLSATSGPSGANVLTF	TGTGCCAGCAGCGCCCAGTTATCCGCAACTAGCGGACCCTCTGGGGCCAACGTCCTGACTTTC
-	-	TRBV30	TRBJ1-1	CAWSNAGREAFF	TGTGCCTGGAGTAATGCAGGTCGTGAAGCTTTCTTT
-	TRBD1	TRBV3-1/TRBV3-2	TRBJ2-1	CASTQGTGGGNNEQFF	TGTGCCAGCACCCAAGGGACAGGGGGCGGTAACAATGAGCAGTTCTTC
few	-	TRBV3-1/TRBV3-2	TRBJ1-5	CASSQDRQPQHF	TGTGCCAGCAGCCAAGACCGTCAGCCCCAGCATTTT
-	-	TRBV5-4	TRBJ1-1	CATYEGGGRGNTEAFF	TGTGCCACCTACGAAGGGGGGGGCAGGGGGAACACTGAAGCTTTCTTT
-	TRBD2	TRBV4-1	TRBJ2-5	CASSQDQGTAGGTQYF	TGCGCCAGCAGCCAAGATCAAGGGACTGCGGGGGGGACCCAGTACTTC
-	-	TRBV7-2	TRBJ2-3	CASSAFGVGDTQYF	TGTGCCAGCAGCGCTTTCGGGGTTGGAGATACGCAGTATTTT
-	-	TRBV5-1	TRBJ2-1	CASSWESGNEQFF	TGCGCCAGCAGCTGGGAGTCGGGCAATGAGCAGTTCTTC
-	TRBD2	TRBV19	TRBJ2-2	CASAGAGGYRRGGELFF	TGTGCCAGCGCGGGAGCGGGAGGGTATCGGCGCGGCGGGGAGCTGTTTTTT
-	TRBD2	TRBV29-1	TRBJ2-1	CSAGSGTFSYNEQFF	TGCAGCGCCGGAAGCGGGACCTTCTCCTACAATGAGCAGTTCTTC
-	-	TRBV10-2	TRBJ2-1	CASSEIQAGVYNEQFF	TGCGCCAGCAGTGAGATTCAAGCGGGTGTCTACAATGAGCAGTTCTTC
-	-	TRBV5-1	TRBJ2-1	CASSRDSQPYNEQFF	TGCGCCAGCAGCCGGGACTCGCAACCCTACAATGAGCAGTTCTTC
-	-	TRBV4-1	TRBJ1-4	CASSQPDTRVSSGKLFF	TGCGCCAGCAGCCAACCGGACACCAGGGTAAGTAGCGGAAAACTGTTTTTT
-	TRBD1	TRBV12-3/TRBV12-4	TRBJ2-1	CASSFTGTGDIF	TGTGCCAGCAGTTTCACCGGGACAGGGGATATCTTC
-	-	TRBV5-6	TRBJ2-7	CASSLGDEQYF	TGTGCCAGCAGCCTCGGGGACGAGCAGTACTTC
once	TRBD2	TRBV4-2	TRBJ2-3	CASSLDRLAGLVKRSTDTQYF	TGTGCCAGCAGCCTAGACCGACTAGCGGGACTTGTAAAGCGAAGCACAGATACGCAGTATTTT
once	-	TRBV7-8	TRBJ1-5	CASSLQVGKQPQHF	TGTGCCAGCAGTTTGCAGGTCGGGAAGCAGCCCCAGCATTTT
few	TRBD2	TRBV4-1	TRBJ2-3	CASSRARVAGGHEQYF	TGCGCCAGCAGCCGAGCCCGGGTAGCGGGAGGTCATGAGCAGTATTTT
-	TRBD1	TRBV2	TRBJ2-2	CARRSGGVTGELFF	TGTGCCAGGAGGTCAGGGGGAGTAACCGGGGAGCTGTTTTTT
-	TRBD2	TRBV7-2	TRBJ2-1	CASSLVQREGNEQFF	TGTGCCAGCAGCTTAGTCCAGCGGGAGGGGAATGAGCAGTTCTTC
once	-	TRBV27	TRBJ2-1	CASSLGVYNEQFF	TGTGCCAGCAGTTTAGGAGTCTACAATGAGCAGTTCTTC
-	TRBD1	TRBV27	TRBJ1-5	CASSSAGTDNQPQHF	TGTGCCAGCAGTTCAGCCGGGACAGACAATCAGCCCCAGCATTTT
few	-	TRBV6-6	TRBJ1-5	CASTLGGQPQHF	TGTGCCAGCACCTTGGGGGGGCAGCCCCAGCATTTT
-	-	TRBV7-2	TRBJ1-1	CASSETGTGPEAFF	TGTGCCAGCAGCGAAACAGGGACGGGACCTGAAGCTTTCTTT
-	-	TRBV3-1/TRBV3-2	TRBJ1-1	CASSQAQGGTEAFF	TGTGCCAGCAGCCAAGCTCAGGGAGGCACTGAAGCTTTCTTT
-	-	TRBV28	TRBJ1-2	CASSQAWFNYGYTF	TGTGCCAGCAGTCAGGCCTGGTTTAACTATGGCTACACCTTC
once	-	TRBV7-2	TRBJ1-1	CASSLETGAQAFF	TGTGCCAGCAGCTTAGAAACAGGTGCGCAAGCTTTCTTT
-	TRBD2	TRBV24-1	TRBJ2-3	CATEGLATDTQYF	TGTGCCACCGAGGGACTAGCCACAGATACGCAGTATTTT
once	-	TRBV7-9	TRBJ2-3	CASSFSRDTQYF	TGTGCCAGCAGCTTTTCCCGAGATACGCAGTATTTT
-	TRBD2	TRBV4-1	TRBJ2-1	CASSQDESSGLGRFF	TGCGCCAGCAGCCAAGATGAGTCTAGCGGGCTGGGCCGATTCTTC
-	TRBD1	TRBV6-5	TRBJ2-7	CASSYSGTGGYEQYF	TGTGCCAGCAGTTACTCCGGGACAGGGGGCTACGAGCAGTACTTC
-	TRBD2	TRBV24-1	TRBJ2-2	CATSDAGGAPTGELFF	TGTGCCACCAGTGATGCGGGGGGGGCGCCCACCGGGGAGCTGTTTTTT
-	TRBD2	TRBV9	TRBJ2-3	CASSAGAGERTDTQYF	TGTGCCAGCAGCGCCGGTGCGGGAGAGCGGACAGATACGCAGTATTTT
many	-	TRBV6-5	TRBJ1-1	CASSYQGTSEAFF	TGTGCCAGCAGTTATCAGGGGACCTCCGAAGCTTTCTTT
-	-	TRBV11-3	TRBJ2-3	CASSLNQERTQYF	TGTGCCAGCAGCCTGAACCAGGAACGTACGCAGTATTTT
-	-	TRBV7-2	TRBJ1-1	CASSRASGVVNTEAFF	TGTGCCAGCAGCCGTGCCTCAGGGGTGGTGAACACTGAAGCTTTCTTT
-	TRBD2	TRBV7-2	TRBJ2-2	CASSLSGRDTGELFF	TGTGCCAGCAGCTTAAGCGGGAGGGATACCGGGGAGCTGTTTTTT
-	TRBD1	TRBV5-6	TRBJ1-2	CASSSLDRDLYGYTF	TGTGCCAGCAGCTCCCTCGACAGGGACTTGTATGGCTACACCTTC
-	-	TRBV9	TRBJ2-5	CASSAGSRETQYF	TGTGCCAGCAGCGCAGGGTCCCGGGAGACCCAGTACTTC
few	-	TRBV1	TRBJ2-2	CTSSQEGLADNTGELFF	TGCACCAGCAGCCAAGAAGGACTAGCGGACAACACCGGGGAGCTGTTTTTT